This T cell receptor beta chain was identified during a study of PD-L1 blockade in urothelial cancer. On the study more broadly: Investigators checked blood 3 weeks (second dose) and 6 weeks after treatment start. T cells were recovered from blood samples at a median of approximately 150,000.

Germline CDR1 is LNHDA and CDR2 is SQIVND (reference sequence). Trimming cost V 4 bases and J 3 bases; bases outside gene matches: 14. The CDR3 sequence is 17 residues long. The time point: peripheral blood 6 weeks after treatment start. Synthetically made TCR analog templates were put into each PCR as spikes. Clones were read by immunoSEQ multiplex PCR, and TCRdb kept only the in-frame ones, dropping some. The top ten clones hold 2.4% of a sample with 120,000 or so clones, roughly 88% of them seen once. This specimen was PBMCs, taken around atezolizumab (anti-PD-L1) treatment. The TCR sequence derives from a man aged 45-65 years with urothelial cancer. This rearrangement joins TRBV19 to TRBJ2-5, with TRBD2 matching 7 bases. CDR3: CASSTAGRAGRKETQYF. The CDR3, as DNA: TGTGCCAGTAGTACGGCAGGGAGGGCCGGAAGAAAAGAGACCCAGTACTTC. The variable domain in full, completed from reference TRBV19 and TRBJ2-5, reads DGGITQSPKYLFRKEGQNVTLSCEQNLNHDAMYWYRQDPGQGLRLIYYSQIVNDFQKGDIAEGYSVSREKKESFPLTVTSAQKNPTAFYLCASSTAGRAGRKETQYFGPGTRLLVL.